These 9 T cell receptor beta chains came from one sample sequenced in a study of CD8+ T cells in alopecia areata. After isolation, RNA underwent reverse transcription to generate cDNA as the sequencing template. Method: immunoSEQ multiplex PCR; TCRdb's copy keeps in-frame clones and lacks some. The data contain 100,000 to 150,000 clones, around 50% of them singletons. Sequencing was carried out using NKG2D-low CD8+ T cells sorted from blood. Every receptor here comes from a human donor with alopecia areata.

CDR3 loop: CSVRAVLSYEQYF. As DNA, the CDR3 is TGCAGCGTTCGGGCAGTTCTATCCTACGAGCAGTACTTC. This chain joins TRBV29-1 and TRBJ2-7; no clear D gene. CDR3 length equals 13 residues. Trimming took off 5 bases at V and 1 base at J, with 12 bases between the two ends. Looked up from germline, CDR1 is SQVTM and CDR2 is ANQGSEA.

V and J are TRBV29-1 and TRBJ2-1, with D uncertain. Trimming removed 0 bases from V and 0 bases from J, with 9 bases in between. Germline CDR1 and CDR2: SQVTM and ANQGSEA. The CDR3 covers 15 residues. In nucleotides, the CDR3 is TGCAGCGTTGAAGATCCACAGAGCTCCTACAATGAGCAGTTCTTC. Amino acids: CSVEDPQSSYNEQFF.

This clone has a handful of counts. J is TRBJ2-1 and V is TRBV29-1, with TRBD1 matching 10 bases. CDR3 length: 13 amino acids. V gave up 5 bases and J gave up 6 bases; unmatched junction bases: 4. CDR1 and CDR2 (germline): SQVTM, ANQGSEA. CDR3 sequence: CSVLTGGINEQFF. CDR3 coding DNA: TGCAGCGTTTTGACAGGGGGCATCAATGAGCAGTTCTTC.

This clone was seen more than once but under ten times. The chain carries TRBV29-1 and TRBJ2-1; D not certain. The CDR3 loop spans 12 amino acids. Trimming took off 2 bases at V and 11 bases at J, with 13 bases between the two ends. Germline V CDR1 and CDR2: SQVTM, ANQGSEA. The CDR3 DNA reads as TGCAGCGTTGAATTCGGAGATGATAAGCAGTTCTTC. It encodes CSVEFGDDKQFF.

This clone was counted a few times. The rearrangement joins TRBV5-1 to TRBJ2-7, with a weak D call TRBD1 (6 bases). V was pared by 4 bases and J by 2 bases, with 10 bases between. The CDR3 covers 13 residues. The germline CDR1 and CDR2 sequences are SGHRS and YFSETQ. CDR3 in DNA: TGCGCCAGCAGCGATGACAGGACCTACGAGCAGTACTTC. Protein sequence: CASSDDRTYEQYF.

The chain has TRBV7-9 and TRBJ2-5, with TRBD1 as a possible D gene (5 bases). CDR1 and CDR2 from the germline V gene are SEHNR and FQNEAQ (reference sequence). Trimming removed 5 bases at V and 0 bases at J, with 13 bases between. There are 15 residues in the CDR3. The CDR3 is CASSGLTEHQETQYF. In nucleotides, the CDR3 is TGTGCCAGCAGCGGATTGACAGAGCACCAAGAGACCCAGTACTTC.

This clone was recorded a few times. J is TRBJ2-7 and V is TRBV29-1; D is possibly TRBD1 (7 bases). CDR1 SQVTM and CDR2 ANQGSEA come from the germline V gene. Trimming took 4 bases from V and 1 from J, leaving 11 bases between them. The CDR3 covers 13 residues. The CDR3 loop reads CSVVTGRSYEQYF. The CDR3 region has the DNA TGCAGCGTTGTGACAGGGAGGTCCTACGAGCAGTACTTC.

The chain recombines TRBV11-3 with TRBJ2-7, with a possible D match to TRBD1 (6 bases). Germline V gene data show CDR1 as SGHNT and CDR2 as YENEEA. This CDR3 spans 13 amino acids. V was clipped by 3 bases and J by 3 bases, with 9 bases between them. CDR3 residues: CASSFGTLYEQYF. The CDR3 DNA sequence: TGTGCCAGCAGCTTCGGGACACTCTACGAGCAGTACTTC.

This clone was observed a few times. The genes are TRBV29-1 and TRBJ2-1; TRBD2 agrees at 10 bases. This CDR3 is built from 15 residues. CDR1 and CDR2 (germline): SQVTM, ANQGSEA. V lost 6 bases, J lost 4 bases, and 9 bases stayed unmatched. The CDR3 region is CSVIPTSGVYNEQFF. CDR3 nucleotides: TGCAGCGTGATACCCACTAGCGGGGTATACAATGAGCAGTTCTTC.